This TCR beta chain emerged from a study of patients and donors after allogeneic stem cell transplantation. V trimming: 8 bases; J trimming: 7 bases; junction bases outside the gene matches: 11. This CDR3 has 14 residues. CDR1 and CDR2 (germline): SNHLY, FYNNEI. TCRdb redid the calling of the RT-PCR reads with MiXCR, one entry per CDR3 protein. The data show about a million distinct CDR3 sequences, about a sixth seen once. This clonotype has just a few counts. The TCR sequence derives from a human donor who was either an allogeneic HSCT recipient or a stem cell or donor lymphocyte infusion donor (not recorded which). It is not recorded whose cells these are; they may come from a transplant donor. This chain connects TRBV2 to TRBJ2-7; TRBD1 aligns across 10 bases. What was sequenced was blood, either unsorted or a sorted T cell fraction (not recorded which). The CDR3 loop reads CASLGQGPATEQYF. As DNA, the CDR3 is TGTGCCAGCTTGGGACAGGGGCCGGCTACGGAGCAGTACTTC.